These T cell receptor beta chains were read from a single sample in a study of T cells in Graves' hyperthyroidism and ophthalmopathy. Each CDR3 protein gets one entry after TCRdb re-called the multiplex PCR reads with MiXCR. The sample records hundreds of thousands of distinct CDR3 sequences, 12% to 15% being singletons. Sequenced material: blood. These receptors all come from a woman aged 18-35 years with Graves' hyperthyroidism. The CDR3 runs from the conserved cysteine through the conserved F or W. Fields, in order: V gene, clone size, J gene, D gene, CDR3 DNA, CDR3 protein. The D gene is left open where the match is weak. Not every row has a clone size; where given, it reads once, few, many or a size class.

TRBV18,many,TRBJ1-1,NA,TGTGCCAGCCTTGGCCAGACTGAAGCTTTCTTT,CASLGQTEAFF
TRBV11-2,many,TRBJ2-4,NA,TGTGCCAGCAGCTTCTGGGGAGGGGGAACCAAAAACATTCAGTACTTC,CASSFWGGGTKNIQYF
TRBV30,NA,TRBJ2-2,NA,TGTGCCTGGAGTGTAGGGGCGAACACCGGGGAGCTGTTTTTT,CAWSVGANTGELFF
TRBV29-1,many,TRBJ2-2,TRBD1,TGCAGCGTTAACAGGGGAAGTACCGGGGAGCTGTTTTTT,CSVNRGSTGELFF
TRBV3-1,many,TRBJ1-3,NA,TGTGCCAGCAGCCAAGCCCCTGGGGGAGGTGGAAACACCATATATTTT,CASSQAPGGGGNTIYF
TRBV7-3,many,TRBJ2-1,TRBD2,TGTGCCAGCAGCTCACTGACTAGCGGGGCCTACAATGAGCAGTTCTTC,CASSSLTSGAYNEQFF
TRBV5-4,NA,TRBJ1-1,TRBD1,TGTGCCAGCACGAGGGGGCCCAGTATAACTCAGAACACTGAAGCTTTCTTT,CASTRGPSITQNTEAFF
TRBV20-1,many,TRBJ2-7,NA,TGCAGTGCCGCCCGTGGGGCCTACGAGCAGTACTTC,CSAARGAYEQYF
TRBV3-1,many,TRBJ1-2,NA,TGTGCCAGCAGCCAGTCAGGCTCGAGGGCGGACACCTTC,CASSQSGSRADTF
TRBV13,many,TRBJ2-3,NA,TGTGCCAGCAGCCCCGCGGGCCATACGCAGTATTTT,CASSPAGHTQYF
TRBV7-9,many,TRBJ2-7,TRBD1,TGTGCCAGCAGCTTAGTGGGACAGGAAGGCTACGAGCAGTACTTC,CASSLVGQEGYEQYF
TRBV7-2,few,TRBJ2-2,NA,TGTGCCAGCAGCTTAGAGGGGGAGTTCACCGGGGAGCTGTTTTTT,CASSLEGEFTGELFF
TRBV7-9,few,TRBJ2-3,NA,TGTGCCAGCAGCAAAAGGTCCCGGGAGAAGTTGTTTCCTGATACGCAGTATTTT,CASSKRSREKLFPDTQYF
TRBV24-1,NA,TRBJ1-1,TRBD1,TGTGCCACCAGTGACCTCAGGGGGCAACGCATGGGGAACACTGAAGCTTTCTTT,CATSDLRGQRMGNTEAFF
TRBV30,many,TRBJ1-4,TRBD1,TGTGCCTGGAGTACGGGACAGGGATTTGAAAAACTGTTTTTT,CAWSTGQGFEKLFF
TRBV9,few,TRBJ1-2,NA,TGTGCCAGCAGCGTAGGGCTTGGGACGACCTATGGCTACACCTTC,CASSVGLGTTYGYTF
TRBV5-6,NA,TRBJ1-1,NA,TGTGCCAGCAGCTTGTTAGGACAGTTTGAAGCTTTCTTT,CASSLLGQFEAFF
TRBV5-4,few,TRBJ2-5,NA,TGTGCCAGCAGCTTGGGACACCTGCTACTTGGAGAGACCCAGTACTTC,CASSLGHLLLGETQYF
TRBV12-3/TRBV12-4,many,TRBJ2-7,NA,TGTGCCAGCAGGCAGGCCTCCTACGAGCAGTACTTC,CASRQASYEQYF
TRBV7-9,few,TRBJ2-1,TRBD2,TGTGCCAGCAGCCAACTAAGGACTAGCGGGAGGGCCGATGAGCAGTTCTTC,CASSQLRTSGRADEQFF
TRBV4-3,many,TRBJ2-5,NA,TGCGCCAGCAGCCCTCGAAAGGCGCGGGGAGAGACCCAGTACTTC,CASSPRKARGETQYF
TRBV11-2,many,TRBJ2-7,NA,TGTGCCAGCAGCTTAGATAGGATGAACGAGCAGTACTTC,CASSLDRMNEQYF